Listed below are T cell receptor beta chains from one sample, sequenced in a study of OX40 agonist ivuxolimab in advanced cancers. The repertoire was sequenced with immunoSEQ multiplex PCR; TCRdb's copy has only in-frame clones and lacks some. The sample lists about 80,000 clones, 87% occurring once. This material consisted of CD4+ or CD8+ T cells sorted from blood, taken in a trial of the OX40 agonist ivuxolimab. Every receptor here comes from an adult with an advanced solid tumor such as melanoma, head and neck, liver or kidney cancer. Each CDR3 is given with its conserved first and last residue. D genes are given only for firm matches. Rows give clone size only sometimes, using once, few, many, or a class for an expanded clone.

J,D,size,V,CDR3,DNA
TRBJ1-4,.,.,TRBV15,CATSRDVIREKLFF,TGTGCCACCAGCAGAGATGTCATTCGTGAAAAACTGTTTTTT
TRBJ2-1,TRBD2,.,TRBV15,CATSSLAGGRDEQFF,TGTGCCACCAGCTCTCTAGCGGGAGGTCGAGATGAGCAGTTCTTC
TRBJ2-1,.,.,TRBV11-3,CASSLDGDEQFF,TGTGCCAGCAGCTTAGATGGCGATGAGCAGTTCTTC
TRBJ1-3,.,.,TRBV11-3,CASSLGTPTRSGNTIYF,TGTGCCAGCAGCTTAGGTACGCCGACGCGCTCTGGAAACACCATATATTTT
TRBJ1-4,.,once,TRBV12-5,CASGLGPSEKLFF,TGTGCTAGTGGTTTGGGTCCATCTGAAAAACTGTTTTTT
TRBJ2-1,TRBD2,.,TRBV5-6,CASSLLLAGGPGDNEQFF,TGTGCCAGCAGCTTGCTACTAGCGGGAGGGCCAGGGGACAATGAGCAGTTCTTC
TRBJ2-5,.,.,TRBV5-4,CASSFRSQETQYF,TGTGCCAGCAGCTTTAGATCCCAAGAGACCCAGTACTTC
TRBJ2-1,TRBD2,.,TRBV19,CASRRASGSGNTGNEQFF,TGTGCCAGTAGAAGGGCTAGCGGGAGTGGGAATACGGGCAATGAGCAGTTCTTC
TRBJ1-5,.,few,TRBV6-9,CASSYLCSPNNQPQHF,TGTGCCAGCAGTTATCTCTGTTCCCCAAACAATCAGCCCCAGCATTTT
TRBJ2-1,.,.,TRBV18,CASSPPGRGSSYNEQFF,TGTGCCAGCTCACCACCGGGCAGGGGAAGCTCCTACAATGAGCAGTTCTTC
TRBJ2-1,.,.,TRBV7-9,CASSLGSAGVNEQFF,TGTGCCAGCAGCTTAGGTAGCGCCGGCGTCAATGAGCAGTTCTTC
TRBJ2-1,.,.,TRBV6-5,CASSSLGLGRNEQFF,TGTGCCAGCAGTTCCCTAGGTTTAGGGAGAAATGAGCAGTTCTTC
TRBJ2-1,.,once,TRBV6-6,CASSFTRPYNEQFF,TGTGCCAGCAGTTTTACCAGACCCTACAATGAGCAGTTCTTC
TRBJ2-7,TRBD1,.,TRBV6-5,CASSYRDRPIYEQYF,TGTGCCAGCAGTTACCGGGACAGGCCGATCTACGAGCAGTACTTC
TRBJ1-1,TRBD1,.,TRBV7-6,CASSQSTGASEAFF,TGTGCCAGCAGCCAGTCGACAGGGGCGAGTGAAGCTTTCTTT
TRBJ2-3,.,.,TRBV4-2,CASSQENALGAQYF,TGTGCCAGCAGCCAAGAGAACGCCCTTGGGGCGCAGTATTTT
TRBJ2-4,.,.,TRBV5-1,CASHTGPFTTKNIQYF,TGCGCCAGCCACACGGGCCCGTTCACGACCAAAAACATTCAGTACTTC
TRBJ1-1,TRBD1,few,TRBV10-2,CATLQGAQAFF,TGCGCCACCTTACAGGGGGCGCAAGCTTTCTTT
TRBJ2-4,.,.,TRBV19,CASKMRTRNIQYF,TGTGCCAGTAAAATGAGGACCAGAAACATTCAGTACTTC
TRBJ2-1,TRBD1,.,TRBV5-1,CASSLSTGVVSGEQFF,TGCGCCAGCAGCTTGTCGACAGGGGTTGTTAGTGGTGAGCAGTTCTTC
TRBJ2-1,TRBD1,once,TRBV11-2,CASSYGQGYNEQFF,TGTGCCAGCAGCTATGGACAGGGCTACAATGAGCAGTTCTTC
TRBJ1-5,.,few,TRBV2,CASSEYQRGQPQHF,TGTGCCAGCAGTGAGTACCAACGGGGTCAGCCCCAGCATTTT
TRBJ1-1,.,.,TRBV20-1,CSARGTKQAFF,TGCAGTGCTAGGGGTACTAAGCAGGCTTTCTTT
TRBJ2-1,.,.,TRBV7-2,CASSSVWGEQFF,TGTGCCAGCAGCTCCGTTTGGGGTGAGCAGTTCTTC
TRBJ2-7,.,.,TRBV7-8,CASSLVRGPREQYF,TGTGCCAGCAGCTTAGTGCGGGGCCCTCGCGAGCAGTACTTC